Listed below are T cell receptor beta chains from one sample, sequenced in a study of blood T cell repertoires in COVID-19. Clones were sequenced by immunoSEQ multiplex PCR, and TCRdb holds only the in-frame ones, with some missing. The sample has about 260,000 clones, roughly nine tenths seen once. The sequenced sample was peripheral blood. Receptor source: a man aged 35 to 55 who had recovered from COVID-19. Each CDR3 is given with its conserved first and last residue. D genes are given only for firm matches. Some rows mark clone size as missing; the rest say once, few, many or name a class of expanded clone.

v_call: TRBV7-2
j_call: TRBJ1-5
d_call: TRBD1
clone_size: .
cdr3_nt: TGTGCCAGCAGCTTAGACCAGGGGGTCGGTCAGCCCCAGCATTTT
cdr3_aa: CASSLDQGVGQPQHF

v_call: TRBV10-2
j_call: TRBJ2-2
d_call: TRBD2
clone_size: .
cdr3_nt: TGCGCCAGCAGTCCGGGGGGGAACACCGGGGAGCTGTTTTTT
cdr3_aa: CASSPGGNTGELFF

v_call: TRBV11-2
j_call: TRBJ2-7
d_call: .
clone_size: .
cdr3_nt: TGTGCCAGCAGCCTGGAGCGGATCTCCTACGAGCAGTACTTC
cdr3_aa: CASSLERISYEQYF

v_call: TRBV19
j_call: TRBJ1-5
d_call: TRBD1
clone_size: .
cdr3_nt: TGTGCCAGTAGCCAAAAATACAGGGGGCTTCAGCCCCAGCATTTT
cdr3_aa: CASSQKYRGLQPQHF

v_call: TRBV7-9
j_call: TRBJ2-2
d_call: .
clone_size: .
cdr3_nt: TGTGCCAGCAGCTTAATAGGGGGTTCGAGAACCGGGGAGCTGTTTTTT
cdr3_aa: CASSLIGGSRTGELFF

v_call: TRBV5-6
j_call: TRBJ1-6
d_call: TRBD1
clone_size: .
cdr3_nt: TGTGCCAGCAGCCGGGACAGGGGAGATTCACCCCTCCACTTT
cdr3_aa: CASSRDRGDSPLHF

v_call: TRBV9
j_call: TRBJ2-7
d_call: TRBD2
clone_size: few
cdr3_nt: TGTGCCAGCAGCGTAGGGTTGATCCTGAGCGGGGGGAGCTCCTACGAGCAGTACTTC
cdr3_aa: CASSVGLILSGGSSYEQYF

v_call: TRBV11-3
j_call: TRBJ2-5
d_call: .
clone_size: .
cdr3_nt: TGTGCCAGCAGCCGCGGGCAAGAGACCCAGTACTTC
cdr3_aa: CASSRGQETQYF

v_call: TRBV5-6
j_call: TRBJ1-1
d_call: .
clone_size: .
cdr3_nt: TGTGCCAGCAGCCCTACAGGGATCGCTGAAGCTTTCTTT
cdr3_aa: CASSPTGIAEAFF

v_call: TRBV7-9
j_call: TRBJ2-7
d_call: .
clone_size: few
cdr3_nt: TGTGCCAGCAGCCCTACGGGGCGGGAACCCTACGAGCAGTACTTC
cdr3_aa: CASSPTGREPYEQYF

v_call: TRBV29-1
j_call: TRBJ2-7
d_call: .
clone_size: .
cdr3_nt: TGCAGCTACTTGACGGGGGTCGAGCAGTACTTC
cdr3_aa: CSYLTGVEQYF

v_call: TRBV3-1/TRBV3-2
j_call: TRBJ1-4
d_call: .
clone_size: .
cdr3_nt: TGTGCCAGCAGTGCCCGGACGAGGGCTAATGAAAAACTGTTTTTT
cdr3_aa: CASSARTRANEKLFF

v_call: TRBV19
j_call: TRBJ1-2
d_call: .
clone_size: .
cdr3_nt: TGTGCCAGTAAATTGGGGGGGTCTGGCTACACCTTC
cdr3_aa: CASKLGGSGYTF

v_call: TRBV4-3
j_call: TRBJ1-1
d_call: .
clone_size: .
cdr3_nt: TGCGCCAGCAGCCAGATCGGACAGCTGAACACTGAAGCTTTCTTT
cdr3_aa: CASSQIGQLNTEAFF

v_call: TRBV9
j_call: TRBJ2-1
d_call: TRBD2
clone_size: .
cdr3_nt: TGTGCCAGCAGCGTAGTCACTAGCGGTGCGGATGAGCAGTTCTTC
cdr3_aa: CASSVVTSGADEQFF

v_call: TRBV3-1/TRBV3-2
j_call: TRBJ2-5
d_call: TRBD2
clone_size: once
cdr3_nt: TGTGCCAGTGGGGGACTAGCGTCCCAAGAGACCCAGTACTTC
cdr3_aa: CASGGLASQETQYF

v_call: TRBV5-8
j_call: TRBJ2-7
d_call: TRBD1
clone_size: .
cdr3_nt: TGTGCCAGCAGCCGGAACCGGGACAGAGAATCCTACGAGCAGTACTTC
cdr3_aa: CASSRNRDRESYEQYF

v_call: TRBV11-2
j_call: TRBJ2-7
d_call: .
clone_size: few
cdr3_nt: TGTGCCAGCAGCAAAGACAATTACGAGCAGTACTTC
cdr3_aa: CASSKDNYEQYF

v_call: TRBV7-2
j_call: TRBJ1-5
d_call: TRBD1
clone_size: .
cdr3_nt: TGTGCCAGCAGCTTGGGACAGGGAAGTCAGCCCCAGCATTTT
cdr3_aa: CASSLGQGSQPQHF

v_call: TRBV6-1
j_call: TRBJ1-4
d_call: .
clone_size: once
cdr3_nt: TGTGCCAGCAGCGAAGGACAGTATGAAAAACTGTTTTTT
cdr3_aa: CASSEGQYEKLFF

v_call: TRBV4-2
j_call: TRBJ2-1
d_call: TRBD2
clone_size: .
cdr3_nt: TGTGCCAGCAGCCCCCACACGGGAGGGCCGGGAGGTGAGCAGTTCTTC
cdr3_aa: CASSPHTGGPGGEQFF

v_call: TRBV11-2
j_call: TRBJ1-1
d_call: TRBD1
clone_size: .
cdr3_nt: TGTGCCAGCAGCTTGGTACAGGGGGTGAAGGCTTTCTTT
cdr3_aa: CASSLVQGVKAFF

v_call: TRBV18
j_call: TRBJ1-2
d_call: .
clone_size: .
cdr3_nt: TGTGCCAGCTCACCTTCAAAGCGGGCTCAGGACAACTATGGCTACACCTTC
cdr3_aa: CASSPSKRAQDNYGYTF

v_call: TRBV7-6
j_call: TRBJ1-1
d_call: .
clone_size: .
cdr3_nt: TGTGCCAGCAGCTTAATTAGTTTGTCATCAGGTTCAACGACTGAAGCTTTCTTT
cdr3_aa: CASSLISLSSGSTTEAFF

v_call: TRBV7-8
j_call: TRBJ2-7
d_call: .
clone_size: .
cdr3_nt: TGTGCCAGCAGCTTAGGGCTAGTACGGGACTACGAGCAGTACTTC
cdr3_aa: CASSLGLVRDYEQYF

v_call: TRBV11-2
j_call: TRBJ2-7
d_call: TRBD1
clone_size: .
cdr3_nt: TGTGCCAGCAGCGTGCAGGGGGATAACGAGCAGTACTTC
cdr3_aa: CASSVQGDNEQYF

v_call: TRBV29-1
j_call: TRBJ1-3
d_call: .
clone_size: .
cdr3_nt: TGCAGCGTGACCTACGTGGAGGGACCCGGAAACACCATATATTTT
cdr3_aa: CSVTYVEGPGNTIYF

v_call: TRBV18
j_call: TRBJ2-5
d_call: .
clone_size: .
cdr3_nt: TGTGCCAGCTCACGGAGGGCAGAGACCCAGTACTTC
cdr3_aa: CASSRRAETQYF

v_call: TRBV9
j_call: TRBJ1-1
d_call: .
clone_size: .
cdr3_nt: TGTGCCAGCAGCTCCCGACCGGGGGGTTCCGACAACACTGAAGCTTTCTTT
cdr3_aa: CASSSRPGGSDNTEAFF

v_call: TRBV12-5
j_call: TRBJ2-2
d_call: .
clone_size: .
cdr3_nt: TGTGCTAGTGTAAAGAGGGAGACAGGTACCGGGGAGCTGTTTTTT
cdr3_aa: CASVKRETGTGELFF

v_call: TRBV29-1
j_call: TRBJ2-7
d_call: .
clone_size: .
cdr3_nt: TGCAGCGTTTTAGCGGCCGCCTACGAGCAGTACTTC
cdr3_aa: CSVLAAAYEQYF

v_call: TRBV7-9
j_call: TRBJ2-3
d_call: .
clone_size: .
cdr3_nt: TGTGCCAGCAGCCCCCGGGACACTAGCACAGATACGCAGTATTTT
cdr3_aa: CASSPRDTSTDTQYF

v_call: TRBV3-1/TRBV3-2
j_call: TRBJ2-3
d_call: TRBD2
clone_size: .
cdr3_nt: TGTGCCAGCAGCCTCGAGCGGGGCCTAGCGGGGGGAGATACGCAGTATTTT
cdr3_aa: CASSLERGLAGGDTQYF

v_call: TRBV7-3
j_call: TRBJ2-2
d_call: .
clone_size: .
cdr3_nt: TGTGCCAGCCGTGGGGGCCGCGATAACACCGGGGAGCTGTTTTTT
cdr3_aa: CASRGGRDNTGELFF

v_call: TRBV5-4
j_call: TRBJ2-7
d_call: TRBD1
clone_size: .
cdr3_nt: TGTGCCAGCAGCTTCCGACAGGGGGCCCTAAACGAGCAGTACTTC
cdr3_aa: CASSFRQGALNEQYF

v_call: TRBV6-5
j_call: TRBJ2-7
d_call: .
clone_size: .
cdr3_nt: TGTGCCAGCAGTTCCCAGAGGACCTACGAGCAGTACTTC
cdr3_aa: CASSSQRTYEQYF

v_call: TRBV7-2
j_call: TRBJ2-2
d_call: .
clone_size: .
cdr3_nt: TGTGCCAGCAGCTTACCCCAGGTCACCGGGGAGCTGTTTTTT
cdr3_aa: CASSLPQVTGELFF

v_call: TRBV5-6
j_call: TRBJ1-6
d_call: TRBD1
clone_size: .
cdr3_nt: TGTGCCAGCAGCTTGGCCCAGGCGACAGGGTTCTCACCCCTCCACTTT
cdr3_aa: CASSLAQATGFSPLHF

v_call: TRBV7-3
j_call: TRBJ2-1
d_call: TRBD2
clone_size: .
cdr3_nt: TGTGCCAGCAGCTTACTCCGGCTAGCGGGAGGAGCAGATGAGCAGTTCTTC
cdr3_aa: CASSLLRLAGGADEQFF

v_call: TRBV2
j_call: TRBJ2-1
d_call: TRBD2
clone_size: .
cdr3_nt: TGTGCCAGCGTGGCTAGCGGGTACAATGAGCAGTTCTTC
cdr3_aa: CASVASGYNEQFF

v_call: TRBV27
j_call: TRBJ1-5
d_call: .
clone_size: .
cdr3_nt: TGTGCCAGTGGGCAGGGCCTCCAGCCCCAGCATTTT
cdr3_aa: CASGQGLQPQHF

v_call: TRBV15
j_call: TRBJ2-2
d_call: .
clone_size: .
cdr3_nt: TGTGCCACCAGCAGAGGGAACAGGGTAGTCACCGGGGAGCTGTTTTTT
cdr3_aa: CATSRGNRVVTGELFF

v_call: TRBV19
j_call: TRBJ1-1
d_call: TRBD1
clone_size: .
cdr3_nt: TGTGCCAGTAGTACTCGTCCGGGACAGGGATCCGCGAACACTGAAGCTTTCTTT
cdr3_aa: CASSTRPGQGSANTEAFF

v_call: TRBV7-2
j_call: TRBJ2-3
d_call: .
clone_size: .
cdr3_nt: TGTGCCAGCAGCCCAATGATCGCGGCAGATACGCAGTATTTT
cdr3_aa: CASSPMIAADTQYF

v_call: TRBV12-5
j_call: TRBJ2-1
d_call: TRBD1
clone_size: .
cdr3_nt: TGTGCTAGTGGATCCAGGGGGCTCTTCTCCTACAATGAGCAGTTCTTC
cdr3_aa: CASGSRGLFSYNEQFF